The clone carrying this T cell receptor beta chain has ten or more counts. Amplification yielded TCR beta CDR3 regions, with RNA transcripts as the source. First-round RT-PCR with HTBI primers amplified the TCR CDR3 region. TCRdb independently ran MiXCR on the multiplex PCR reads; one entry per CDR3 protein. Altogether approximately 640,000 distinct CDR3 sequences are present, 16% being singletons, with the ten largest covering 3.5% to 4%. The entry originates in a study of T cells in Graves' hyperthyroidism and ophthalmopathy. The CDR3 length is 13 residues. The germline gives CDR1 SGHTA, CDR2 FQGTGA. The germline V and J ends were trimmed by 4 bases and 9 bases, with 15 bases remaining between them.

The chain couples TRBV7-3 to TRBJ1-1; D perhaps matches TRBD1 (5 bases). This receptor was identified in a woman in her twenties or thirties with Graves' hyperthyroidism. Sequenced material: blood. The CDR3 loop reads CASSSREGRKAFF. The CDR3 DNA reads as TGTGCCAGCAGCTCGAGGGAGGGACGGAAAGCTTTCTTT.